The 18 T cell receptor beta chains below all came from one sample that was sequenced in a study of long-term antiretroviral therapy in people with HIV. Researchers report immunoSEQ v3.0 was run at survey level. Clones were sequenced by immunoSEQ multiplex PCR, and TCRdb holds only the in-frame ones, with some missing. The repertoire holds about 20,000 clones, with about 78% as singletons. The sequencing used unsorted PBMCs, collected 0.3 years after starting antiretroviral therapy. All receptors derive from a woman aged 50 to 60 with HIV.

The CDR3 reads CASSDDRAQHF. As DNA, the CDR3 is TGTGCCAGCAGTGACGACAGGGCCCAGCATTTT. The gene calls are TRBV6-1 and TRBJ1-5, with 7 bases that match TRBD1. Trimming took 3 bases from V and 11 from J; bases not matched to a gene: 1. This CDR3 contains 11 residues. Germline CDR1 is MNHNS and CDR2 is SASEGT.

This clone was counted a single time. The chain employs TRBV2 and TRBJ1-6; 7 bases match TRBD1. Per germline, CDR1 SNHLY and CDR2 FYNNEI. The ends lost 10 bases at V and 6 bases at J; junction bases unmatched: 12. This CDR3 comprises 15 residues. As DNA, the CDR3 is TGTGCCACCCTCGACAGGGAGAGCGGTAATTCACCCCTCCACTTT. Translated: CATLDRESGNSPLHF.

The V gene is TRBV7-3, the J gene TRBJ2-7; tentatively, D is TRBD2 (6 bases). The CDR3 has 15 residues. The V end lost 5 bases, the J end lost 4 bases, and 18 bases lay between the germline ends. Germline values: CDR1 SGHTA, CDR2 FQGTGA. The chain's CDR3 is CASSPTEGNRYEQYV. CDR3 DNA sequence: TGTGCCAGCAGCCCCACGGAGGGTAATCGTTACGAGCAGTACGTC.

The CDR3 DNA is TGTGCCAGCAGACCCCAGGGTCAGGGCTACACCTTC. This gives the protein CASRPQGQGYTF. The chain uses TRBV6-4 and TRBJ1-2; TRBD1 might be the D (5 bases). The CDR3 consists of 12 residues. Germline V gene lookup returns CDR1 MRHNA and CDR2 SNTAGT. Trimming shortened V by 6 bases and J by 8 bases, and 13 bases separated the two germline ends.

The chain joins TRBV11-2 to TRBJ2-1; D is uncertain. V lost 7 bases to trimming and J lost 4 bases, with 17 bases between them. Germline V gives CDR1 SGHAT, CDR2 FQNNGV. The CDR3 extends over 15 amino acids. CDR3 nucleotide sequence: TGTGCCAGCAACCGCTGGGGATACACATACAATGAGCAGTTCTTC. Protein: CASNRWGYTYNEQFF.

The rearrangement joins TRBV9 to TRBJ2-5, with 12 bases matching TRBD2. The germline V gene encodes CDR1 SGDLS and CDR2 YYNGEE. V shed 0 bases and J 4 bases; nucleotides not matched to a gene: 1. The CDR3 is made up of 15 amino acids. CDR3 amino acids: CASSVGLAGAETQYF. The CDR3 coding sequence is TGTGCCAGCAGCGTAGGACTAGCGGGGGCAGAGACCCAGTACTTC.

This chain uses TRBV9 with TRBJ2-2; the D gene is possibly TRBD1 (6 bases). The germline CDR1 and CDR2 sequences are SGDLS and YYNGEE. The V gene lost 4 bases and the J gene lost 5 bases, with 12 bases spanning the gap. The CDR3 totals 14 residues. The CDR3 DNA is TGTGCCAGCAGCCACAGGGCGGGTACCGGGGAGCTGTTTTTT. Its protein is CASSHRAGTGELFF.

This clone was picked up a small number of times. The J gene is TRBJ1-5, the V gene TRBV19; D is unresolved. V shed 2 bases and J shed 4 bases, with 9 bases lying between them. Germline-derived CDR1 and CDR2 are LNHDA and SQIVND (reference sequence). CDR3 length equals 14 residues. CDR3 nucleotides: TGTGCCAGTAGTATACCGCGGCAAAATCAGCCCCAGCATTTT. Its protein is CASSIPRQNQPQHF.

In nucleotides, the CDR3 is TGTGCCAGCAGTCCTAGGACTAGCGGGGGGCGGGATACGCAGTATTTT. Translating it yields CASSPRTSGGRDTQYF. V is TRBV27 and J is TRBJ2-3; 14 nucleotides agree with TRBD2. The CDR3 spans 16 residues. CDR1 and CDR2 (germline): MNHEY, SMNVEV (reference sequence). The ends lost 5 bases at V and 6 bases at J; junction bases unmatched: 7.

The sample holds one count of this clone. V and J are TRBV4-2 and TRBJ2-2, with 14 bases that match TRBD2. The CDR3 runs to 20 residues. V lost 1 base, J lost 3 bases, and 10 bases stayed unmatched. Germline CDR1 is LGHNA and CDR2 is YNFKEQ. The CDR3 bases are TGTGCCAGCAGCCAAGCCCAAGGACTAGCGGGGGGTTATTACACCGGGGAGCTGTTTTTT. Encoded protein: CASSQAQGLAGGYYTGELFF.

The chain uses TRBV5-1 and TRBJ2-1, with 9 bases lining up with TRBD2. The junction had 9 bases not matched to a gene; V was cut back by 9 bases and J by 5 bases. The CDR3 length is 14 residues. Germline V gene data show CDR1 as SGHRS and CDR2 as YFSETQ. CDR3 DNA: TGCGCCACCTCGCGGGGGGGGGAAAACAATGAGCAGTTCTTC. Translated: CATSRGGENNEQFF.

In DNA form, the CDR3 reads TGCGCCAGCAGCCAAGATCGGGGGACTAGGCAGTTCTTC. Translated, it gives CASSQDRGTRQFF. The chain has TRBV4-1 and TRBJ2-1, with 8 bases matching TRBD2. Germline V gene data show CDR1 as MGHRA and CDR2 as YSYEKL. Trimming at V came to 0 bases and at J to 12 bases, leaving 4 bases not matched to a gene. This CDR3 has 13 residues.

The chain uses TRBV27 and TRBJ2-1, with D unresolved. CDR3 size: 12 residues. V gave up 7 bases and J gave up 9 bases, with 13 bases separating them. Germline CDR1 is MNHEY and CDR2 is SMNVEV (reference sequence). This CDR3 reads CASNPLGGEQFF. The DNA of the CDR3 is TGTGCCAGCAATCCGTTGGGTGGTGAGCAGTTCTTC.

This clone was seen just once. The chain is built from TRBV15 and TRBJ2-3, with 8 bases lining up with TRBD1. V gave up 5 bases and J gave up 6 bases; unmatched junction bases: 10. The germline V gene has CDR1 LNHNV and CDR2 YYDKDF (reference sequence). The CDR3 totals 15 residues. The CDR3 here is CATSSDGQGADTQYF. CDR3 DNA sequence: TGTGCCACCAGCTCCGATGGACAGGGAGCGGATACGCAGTATTTT.

The CDR3, as DNA: TGTGCCAGCAGTTGGGCAGGGATTAATGAAAAACTGTTTTTT. Its protein product is CASSWAGINEKLFF. The chain combines TRBV6-5 with TRBJ1-4; maybe TRBD1 (5 bases). Germline CDR1 reads MNHEY; CDR2 reads SVGAGI. The CDR3 consists of 14 residues. V dropped 4 bases and J dropped 4 bases, with 10 bases sitting between them.

The chain has TRBV30 and TRBJ2-2; tentatively, D is TRBD1 (6 bases). This CDR3 region has 13 residues. The germline V gene has CDR1 GTSNPN and CDR2 SVGIG (reference sequence). Trimming took 2 bases from V and 5 from J, leaving 9 bases between them. This CDR3 reads CAWSNQGTGELFF. CDR3 nucleotides: TGTGCCTGGAGTAATCAGGGGACCGGGGAGCTGTTTTTT.

The chain is built from TRBV6-5 and TRBJ1-2; TRBD1 agrees at 11 bases. This CDR3 spans 16 amino acids. Germline lookup yields CDR1 MNHEY and CDR2 SVGAGI. V shed 0 bases and J 4 bases; nucleotides not matched to a gene: 4. As DNA, the CDR3 is TGTGCCAGCAGTTACTCGGGGACAGGGGGGGGCTATGGCTACACCTTC. As protein: CASSYSGTGGGYGYTF.

The chain uses TRBV28 and TRBJ2-6; no reliable D call. The CDR3 covers 14 residues. Trimming left V 5 bases short and J 0 bases short, with 5 bases between. CDR1 is MDHEN and CDR2 is SYDVKM in the germline V gene. The CDR3 region has the DNA TGTGCCAGCAGTCCCTACTCTGGGGCCAACGTCCTGACTTTC. It specifies CASSPYSGANVLTF. Variable domain in full (rest from reference TRBV28 and TRBJ2-6): DVKVTQSSRYLVKRTGEKVFLECVQDMDHENMFWYRQDPGLGLRLIYFSYDVKMKEKGDIPEGYSVSREKKERFSLILESASTNQTSMYLCASSPYSGANVLTFGAGSRLTVL.